The 5 T cell receptor beta chains reported below all come from one sample, sequenced in a study of beta chain features in type 1 diabetes. Their specific antigens are unknown. Study-wide points: Shorter TCRB CDR3s, moderately but significantly so, were found in Type 1 diabetes patients in all four CD4+ subsets.

All of the isolated RNA was reverse transcribed, so expressed TCRB transcripts were sequenced. Data came from immunoSEQ multiplex PCR; TCRdb stores just in-frame clones and leaves some out. The sample carries 140,000 to 150,000 clones, about 12% recorded once. The sequencing input was central memory CD4+ T cells from blood. The source is a man between 18 and 29 years old with type 1 diabetes.

The rearrangement links TRBV29-1 to TRBJ1-2; D not certain. Between the trimmed V and J ends, which lost 0 bases and 4 bases, there was a span of 6 bases. CDR3 size: 12 residues. Germline loops: CDR1 SQVTM, CDR2 ANQGSEA. The CDR3 DNA reads TGCAGCGTTGAAGACGGAAGCTATGGCTACACCTTC. Its translation is CSVEDGSYGYTF.

The CDR3 DNA is TGTGCCATCAGTGAGACAGGGAGTCTATCGAACACTGAAGCTTTCTTT. This gives the protein CAISETGSLSNTEAFF. The chain joins TRBV10-3 to TRBJ1-1; D might be TRBD1 (6 bases). Between the trimmed V and J ends, which lost 2 bases and 1 base, there was a span of 14 bases. The CDR3 spans 16 residues. Germline assignment: CDR1 ENHRY and CDR2 SYGVKD.

This clone was detected a few times. The chain has TRBV19 and TRBJ1-5, with 10 positions matching TRBD1. The germline CDR1 and CDR2 sequences are LNHDA and SQIVND (reference sequence). The CDR3 has 15 amino acids. J was trimmed by 7 bases and V by 3 bases; bases with no gene match: 6. The CDR3 here is CASSMAGTGEQPQHF. CDR3 nucleotide sequence: TGTGCCAGTAGTATGGCCGGGACAGGGGAACAGCCCCAGCATTTT.

The rearrangement joins TRBV4-1 to TRBJ2-3, with 7 positions matching TRBD1. Germline values: CDR1 MGHRA, CDR2 YSYEKL. The CDR3 covers 16 residues. The J segment lost 2 bases and the V segment lost 5 bases, leaving 10 bases of the junction unmatched. CDR3 nucleotides: TGCGCCAGCAGCACCAGACAGGGAACCCCCACAGATACGCAGTATTTT. Translating it yields CASSTRQGTPTDTQYF.

The chain carries TRBV18 and TRBJ2-4, with D unresolved. Trimming pared 3 bases from V and 8 bases from J, leaving 14 bases between. Germline loops: CDR1 KGHSH, CDR2 LQKENI. The CDR3 length is 14 residues. CDR3: CASSPSHPRDIQYF. CDR3 nucleotide sequence: TGTGCCAGCTCACCGAGTCATCCTAGGGACATTCAGTACTTC.